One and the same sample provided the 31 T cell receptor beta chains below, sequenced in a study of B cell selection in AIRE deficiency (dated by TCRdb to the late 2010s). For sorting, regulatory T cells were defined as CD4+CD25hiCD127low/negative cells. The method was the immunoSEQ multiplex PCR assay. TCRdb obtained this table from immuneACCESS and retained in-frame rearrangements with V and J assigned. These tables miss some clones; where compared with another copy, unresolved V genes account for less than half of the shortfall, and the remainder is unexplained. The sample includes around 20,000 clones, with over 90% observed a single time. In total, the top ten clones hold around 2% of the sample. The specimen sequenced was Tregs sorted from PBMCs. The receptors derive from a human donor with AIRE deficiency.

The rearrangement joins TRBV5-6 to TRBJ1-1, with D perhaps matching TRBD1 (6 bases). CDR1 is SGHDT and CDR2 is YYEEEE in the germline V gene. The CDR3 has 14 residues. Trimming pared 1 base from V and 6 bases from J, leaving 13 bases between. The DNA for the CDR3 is TGTGCCAGCAGCTTGTTGGGACAAGAGTCTGAAGCTTTCTTT. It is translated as CASSLLGQESEAFF.

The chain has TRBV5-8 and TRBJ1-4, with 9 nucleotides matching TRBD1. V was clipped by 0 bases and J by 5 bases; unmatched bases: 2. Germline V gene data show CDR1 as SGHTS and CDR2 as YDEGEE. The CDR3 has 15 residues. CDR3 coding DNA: TGTGCCAGCAGCTTGGGGGACAGGGAGAATGAAAAACTGTTTTTT. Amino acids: CASSLGDRENEKLFF. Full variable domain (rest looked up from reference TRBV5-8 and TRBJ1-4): EAGVTQSPTHLIKTRGQQATLRCSPISGHTSVYWYQQALGLGLQFLLWYDEGEERNRGNFPPRFSGRQFPNYSSELNVNALELEDSALYLCASSLGDRENEKLFFGSGTQLSVL.

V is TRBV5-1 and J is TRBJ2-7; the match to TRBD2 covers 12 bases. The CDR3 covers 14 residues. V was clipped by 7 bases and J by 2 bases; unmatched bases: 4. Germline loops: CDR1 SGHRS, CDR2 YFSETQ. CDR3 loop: CASGRLAGAYEQYF. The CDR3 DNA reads TGCGCCAGCGGACGACTAGCGGGAGCCTACGAGCAGTACTTC.

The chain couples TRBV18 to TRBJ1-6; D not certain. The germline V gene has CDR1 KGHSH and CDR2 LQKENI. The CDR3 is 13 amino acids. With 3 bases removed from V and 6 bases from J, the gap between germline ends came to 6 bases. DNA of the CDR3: TGTGCCAGCTCACCGACGATTAATTCACCCCTCCACTTT. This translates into CASSPTINSPLHF.

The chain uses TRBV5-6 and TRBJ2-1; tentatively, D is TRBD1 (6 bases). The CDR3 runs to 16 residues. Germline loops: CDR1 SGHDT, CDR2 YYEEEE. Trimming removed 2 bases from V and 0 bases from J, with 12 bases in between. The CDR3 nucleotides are TGTGCCAGCAGCTTAGGGATCAGGGGCTCCTACAATGAGCAGTTCTTC. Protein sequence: CASSLGIRGSYNEQFF.

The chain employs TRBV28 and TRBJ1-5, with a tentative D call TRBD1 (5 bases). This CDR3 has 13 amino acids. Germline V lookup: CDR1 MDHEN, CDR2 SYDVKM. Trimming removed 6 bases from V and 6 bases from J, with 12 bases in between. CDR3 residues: CASRSQGGQPQHF. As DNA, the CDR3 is TGTGCCAGCAGGTCCCAGGGAGGTCAGCCCCAGCATTTT.

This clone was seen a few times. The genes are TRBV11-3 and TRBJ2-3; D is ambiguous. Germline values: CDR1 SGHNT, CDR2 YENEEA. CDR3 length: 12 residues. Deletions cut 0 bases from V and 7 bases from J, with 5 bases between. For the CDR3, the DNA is TGTGCCAGCAGCTTAGAGCCCTATACGCAGTATTTT. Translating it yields CASSLEPYTQYF. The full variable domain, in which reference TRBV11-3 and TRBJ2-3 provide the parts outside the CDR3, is EAGVVQSPRYKIIEKKQPVAFWCNPISGHNTLYWYLQNLGQGPELLIRYENEEAVDDSQLPKDRFSAERLKGVDSTLKIQPAELGDSAVYLCASSLEPYTQYFGPGTRLTVL.

CDR3 bases: TGTGCCAGCTCACCAGGGGTCGCAGGGACAAGACAGTATTTT. Translation gives CASSPGVAGTRQYF. The chain carries TRBV18 and TRBJ2-3; a weak D match, TRBD1 (6 bases). Trimming stripped 2 bases from V and 12 bases from J, with 18 bases between. Germline V lookup: CDR1 KGHSH, CDR2 LQKENI. The length of the CDR3 is 14 residues.

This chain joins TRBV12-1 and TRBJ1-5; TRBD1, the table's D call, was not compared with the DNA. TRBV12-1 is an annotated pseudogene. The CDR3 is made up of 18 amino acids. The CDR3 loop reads CASSSTLVGTVAYQPQHF. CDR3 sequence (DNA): TGTGCCAGCAGCTCCACATTGGTTGGGACAGTCGCTTATCAGCCCCAGCATTTT.

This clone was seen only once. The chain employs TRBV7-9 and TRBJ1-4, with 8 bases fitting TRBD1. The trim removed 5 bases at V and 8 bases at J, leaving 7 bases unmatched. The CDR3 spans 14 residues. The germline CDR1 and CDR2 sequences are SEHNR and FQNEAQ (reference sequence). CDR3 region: CASSLQGEREKLFF. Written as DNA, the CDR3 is TGTGCCAGCAGCCTACAGGGGGAAAGGGAAAAACTGTTTTTT.

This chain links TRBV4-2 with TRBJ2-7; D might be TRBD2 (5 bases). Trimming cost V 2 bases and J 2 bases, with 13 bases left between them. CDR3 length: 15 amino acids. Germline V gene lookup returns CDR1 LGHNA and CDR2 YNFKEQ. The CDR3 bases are TGTGCCAGCAGCCAATATTACCTAGCCACCTACGAGCAGTACTTC. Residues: CASSQYYLATYEQYF.

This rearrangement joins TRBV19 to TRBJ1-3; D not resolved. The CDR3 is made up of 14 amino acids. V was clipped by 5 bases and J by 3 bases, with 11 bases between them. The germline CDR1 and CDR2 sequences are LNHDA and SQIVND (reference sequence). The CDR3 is CASSRGLVGNTIYF. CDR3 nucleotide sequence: TGTGCCAGTAGTCGAGGTCTGGTTGGAAACACCATATATTTT.

CDR3 loop: CASRDPGQGYEQYF. The CDR3 region has the DNA TGTGCCAGCAGGGACCCGGGACAGGGATACGAGCAGTACTTC. The chain employs TRBV28 and TRBJ2-7, with 9 nucleotides matching TRBD1. The CDR3 consists of 14 residues. After removal of 6 bases from V and 4 bases from J, the junction contained 7 bases not matched to a gene. The germline V gene encodes CDR1 MDHEN and CDR2 SYDVKM.

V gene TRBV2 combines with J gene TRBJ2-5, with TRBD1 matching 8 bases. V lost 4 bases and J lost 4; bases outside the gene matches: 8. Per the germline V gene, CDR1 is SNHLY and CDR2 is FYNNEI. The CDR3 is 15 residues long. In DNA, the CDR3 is TGTGCCAGCAGTGCCCCACCAGGGGGCGCAGAGACCCAGTACTTC. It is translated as CASSAPPGGAETQYF. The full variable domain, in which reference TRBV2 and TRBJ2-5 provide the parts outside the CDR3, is EPEVTQTPSHQVTQMGQEVILRCVPISNHLYFYWYRQILGQKVEFLVSFYNNEISEKSEIFDDQFSVERPDGSNFTLKIRSTKLEDSAMYFCASSAPPGGAETQYFGPGTRLLVL.

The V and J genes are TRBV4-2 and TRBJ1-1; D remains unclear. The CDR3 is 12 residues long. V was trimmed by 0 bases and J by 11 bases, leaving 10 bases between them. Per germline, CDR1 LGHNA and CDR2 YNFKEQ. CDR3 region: CASSQDNRIAFF. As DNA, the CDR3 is TGTGCCAGCAGCCAAGATAACCGGATCGCTTTCTTT.

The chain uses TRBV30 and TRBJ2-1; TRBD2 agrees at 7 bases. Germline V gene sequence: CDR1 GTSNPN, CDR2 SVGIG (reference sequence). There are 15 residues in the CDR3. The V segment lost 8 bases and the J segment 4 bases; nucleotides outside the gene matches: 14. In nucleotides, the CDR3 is TGTGCCCTGAGGTCAGCACTAGCGAGGTACAATGAGCAGTTCTTC. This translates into CALRSALARYNEQFF.

As DNA, the CDR3 is TGTGCCAGCAGCAATACAAGGGTGGCCGGGGAGCTGTTTTTT. It yields the protein CASSNTRVAGELFF. The rearrangement joins TRBV13 to TRBJ2-2; D not resolved. The V gene lost 5 bases and the J gene lost 6 bases, with 13 bases spanning the gap. The CDR3 extends over 14 amino acids. Germline V gene data show CDR1 as PRHDT and CDR2 as FYEKMQ (reference sequence).

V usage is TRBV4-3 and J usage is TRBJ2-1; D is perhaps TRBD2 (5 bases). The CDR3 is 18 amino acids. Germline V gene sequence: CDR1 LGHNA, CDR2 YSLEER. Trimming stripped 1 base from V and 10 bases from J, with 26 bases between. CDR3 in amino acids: CASSQVLPSPPSPREQFF. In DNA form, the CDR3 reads TGCGCCAGCAGCCAAGTTCTTCCCTCCCCCCCTAGCCCGCGAGAGCAGTTCTTC.

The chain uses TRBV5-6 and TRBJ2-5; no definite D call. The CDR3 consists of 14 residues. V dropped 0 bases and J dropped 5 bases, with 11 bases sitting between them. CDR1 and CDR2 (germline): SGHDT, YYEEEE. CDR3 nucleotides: TGTGCCAGCAGCTTGGTCCGAGTGCGGGAGACCCAGTACTTC. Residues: CASSLVRVRETQYF.

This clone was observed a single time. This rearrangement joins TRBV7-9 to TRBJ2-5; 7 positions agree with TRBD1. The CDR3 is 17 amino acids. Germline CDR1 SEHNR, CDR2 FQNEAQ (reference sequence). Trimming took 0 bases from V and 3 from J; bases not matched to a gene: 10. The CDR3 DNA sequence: TGTGCCAGCAGCTTAGCTCGGACAGGCTCGCATAAAGAGACCCAGTACTTC. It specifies CASSLARTGSHKETQYF.

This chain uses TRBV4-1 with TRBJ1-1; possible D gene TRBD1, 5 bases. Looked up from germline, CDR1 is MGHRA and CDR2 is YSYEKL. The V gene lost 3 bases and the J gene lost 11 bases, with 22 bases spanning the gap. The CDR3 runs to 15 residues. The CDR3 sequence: CASSHYPRAIRGAFF. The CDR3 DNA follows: TGCGCCAGCAGCCACTATCCGAGAGCTATTCGGGGGGCTTTCTTT.

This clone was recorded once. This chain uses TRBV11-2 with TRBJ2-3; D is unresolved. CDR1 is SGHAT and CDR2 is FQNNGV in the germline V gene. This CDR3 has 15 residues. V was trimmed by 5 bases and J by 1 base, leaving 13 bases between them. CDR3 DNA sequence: TGTGCCAGCAGCCTGCGTGATACCGGCACAGATACGCAGTATTTT. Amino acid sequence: CASSLRDTGTDTQYF.

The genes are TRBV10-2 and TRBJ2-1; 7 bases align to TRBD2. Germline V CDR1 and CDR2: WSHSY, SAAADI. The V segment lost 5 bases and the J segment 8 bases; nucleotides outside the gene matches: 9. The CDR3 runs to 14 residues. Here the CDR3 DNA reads TGCGCCAGCAGTATTACTAGCGTCTCACATGAGCAGTTCTTC. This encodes CASSITSVSHEQFF.

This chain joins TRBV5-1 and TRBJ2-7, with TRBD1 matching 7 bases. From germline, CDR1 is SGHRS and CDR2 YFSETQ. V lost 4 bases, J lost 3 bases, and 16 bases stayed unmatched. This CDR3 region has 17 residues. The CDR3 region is CASSPRTGPFQIYEQYF. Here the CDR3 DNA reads TGCGCCAGCAGCCCCCGGACAGGACCCTTTCAAATCTACGAGCAGTACTTC.

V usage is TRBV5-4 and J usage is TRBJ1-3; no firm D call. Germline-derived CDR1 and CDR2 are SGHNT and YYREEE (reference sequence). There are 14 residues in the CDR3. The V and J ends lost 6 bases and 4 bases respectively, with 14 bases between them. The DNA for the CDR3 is TGTGCCAGCACCAAAGATCCGAGCGGAAACACCATATATTTT. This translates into CASTKDPSGNTIYF.

The CDR3 is CASSQVGIVYTF. The CDR3 DNA is TGTGCCAGCAGCCAAGTAGGGATAGTCTACACCTTC. The rearrangement joins TRBV14 to TRBJ1-2; D gene unclear. Germline CDR1 is SGHDN and CDR2 is FVKESK. This CDR3 comprises 12 residues. The V end lost 1 base, the J end lost 10 bases, and 10 bases lay between the germline ends.

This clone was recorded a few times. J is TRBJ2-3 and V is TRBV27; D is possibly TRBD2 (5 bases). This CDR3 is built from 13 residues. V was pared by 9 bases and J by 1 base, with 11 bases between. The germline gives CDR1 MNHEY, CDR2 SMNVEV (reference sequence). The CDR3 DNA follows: TGTGCCAGTACTAGACTGGGCACAGATACGCAGTATTTT. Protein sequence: CASTRLGTDTQYF.

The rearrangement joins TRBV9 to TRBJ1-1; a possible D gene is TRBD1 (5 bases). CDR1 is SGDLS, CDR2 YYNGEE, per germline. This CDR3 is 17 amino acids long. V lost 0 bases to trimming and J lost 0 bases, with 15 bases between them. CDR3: CASSVGLAGSVNTEAFF. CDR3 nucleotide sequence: TGTGCCAGCAGCGTAGGGTTGGCAGGGTCGGTGAACACTGAAGCTTTCTTT.

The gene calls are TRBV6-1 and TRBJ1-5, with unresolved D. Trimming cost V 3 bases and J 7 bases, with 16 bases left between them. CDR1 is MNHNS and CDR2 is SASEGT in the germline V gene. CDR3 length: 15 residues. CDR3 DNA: TGTGCCAGCAGTGATAATCTGGGAATGGGCCAGCCCCAGCATTTT. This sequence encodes CASSDNLGMGQPQHF.

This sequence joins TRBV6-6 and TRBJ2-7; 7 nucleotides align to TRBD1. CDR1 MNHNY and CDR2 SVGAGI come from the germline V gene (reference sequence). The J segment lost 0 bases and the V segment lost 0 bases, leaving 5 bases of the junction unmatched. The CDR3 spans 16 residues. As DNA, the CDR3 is TGTGCCAGCAGTTACTCGACAGGGATGAGCTCCTACGAGCAGTACTTC. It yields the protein CASSYSTGMSSYEQYF.

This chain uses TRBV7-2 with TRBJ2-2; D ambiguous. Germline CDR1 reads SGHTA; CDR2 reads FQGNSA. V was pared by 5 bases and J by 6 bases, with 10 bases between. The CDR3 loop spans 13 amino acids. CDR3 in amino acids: CASSSFLAGELFF. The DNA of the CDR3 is TGTGCCAGCAGCAGTTTTCTGGCCGGGGAGCTGTTTTTT.